Given below is one T cell receptor (beta chain) in context. The data were taken from a study of blood T cell repertoires in COVID-19. Study overall: Samples came from the United States, Italy and Spain, spanning acute and convalescent COVID-19. PBMCs, B-cell-depleted T cells, or T cells were the source of the cDNA or gDNA that made up the material.

Original processing notes: For nucleated cells, counts were estimated from reference gene primer amplification. The protocol was immunoSEQ multiplex PCR, while the TCRdb copy is restricted to in-frame clones and leaves out a portion. V, J and clone size derive from that table, while D and trimming were established from the DNA sequence. The sample has more than 90,000 clones; more than 60% are singletons. This CDR3 region has 15 residues. V lost 4 bases and J lost 4; bases outside the gene matches: 7. The germline CDR1 and CDR2 sequences are MGHRA and YSYEKL. Source material: peripheral blood. The source of this sequence is a man in his fifties or sixties with acute or convalescent COVID-19. The V call is TRBV4-1, the J call TRBJ1-3; 7 positions match TRBD1. CDR3 region: CASSLGTATGNTIYF. CDR3 in DNA: TGCGCCAGCAGCCTCGGGACAGCCACGGGAAACACCATATATTTT.